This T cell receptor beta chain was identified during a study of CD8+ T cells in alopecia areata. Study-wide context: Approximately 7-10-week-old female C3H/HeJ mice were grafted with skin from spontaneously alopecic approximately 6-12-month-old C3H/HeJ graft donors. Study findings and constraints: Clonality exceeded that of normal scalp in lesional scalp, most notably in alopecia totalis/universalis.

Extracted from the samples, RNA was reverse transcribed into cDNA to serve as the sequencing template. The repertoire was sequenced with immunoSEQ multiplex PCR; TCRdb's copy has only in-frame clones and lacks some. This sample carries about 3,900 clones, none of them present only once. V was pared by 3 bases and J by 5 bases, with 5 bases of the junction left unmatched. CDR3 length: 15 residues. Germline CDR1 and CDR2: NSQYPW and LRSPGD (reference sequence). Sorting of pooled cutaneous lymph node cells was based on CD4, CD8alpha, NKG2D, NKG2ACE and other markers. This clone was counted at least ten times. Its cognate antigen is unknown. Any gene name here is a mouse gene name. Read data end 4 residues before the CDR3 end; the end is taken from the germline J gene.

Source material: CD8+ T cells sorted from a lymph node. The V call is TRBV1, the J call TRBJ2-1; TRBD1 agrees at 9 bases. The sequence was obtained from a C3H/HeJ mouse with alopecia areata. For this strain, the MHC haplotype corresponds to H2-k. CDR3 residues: CTCSAGQGLDAEQFF. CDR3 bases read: TGCACCTGCAGTGCCGGACAGGGGCTGGATGCT.